This TCR beta chain was documented in a study of blood T cell repertoires in COVID-19. About the study: The study drew acute and convalescent COVID-19 samples from the United States, Italy and Spain. PBMCs, B-cell-depleted T cells, or T cells were the source of the cDNA or gDNA that made up the material.

As processed by the authors: Reference gene primer amplification gave nucleated cell count estimates. Libraries were prepared by immunoSEQ multiplex PCR; TCRdb keeps only in-frame clonotypes and omits some of them. Clone size and V and J calls were adopted from that table, with D and trimming inferred from the DNA. Of 110,000 to 150,000 clones in the sample, about 84% were seen once. The germline gives CDR1 MNHEY, CDR2 SVGAGI. The CDR3 length is 13 residues. The V end lost 4 bases, the J end lost 7 bases, and 11 bases lay between the germline ends. This clonotype was obtained from a woman aged 45-65 years with acute or convalescent COVID-19. The rearrangement joins TRBV6-5 to TRBJ1-5; D not resolved. Input material: peripheral blood. CDR3 in DNA: TGTGCCAGCAGTTTAATTCCGGGGCAGCCCCAGCATTTT. Translated: CASSLIPGQPQHF.